What follows describes a single T cell receptor beta chain. This clone occurred a few times. Its target antigen remains unknown. Base qualities were left out, and no much larger clone turns up one base away. The library was produced with the immunoSEQ multiplex PCR assay. TCRdb carries this immuneACCESS record with in-frame sequences only. Its versions omit some clonotypes, under half of them owing to an unresolved V gene in the studies checked, with the rest unexplained. The sample data list about 94,000 clones, and about nine tenths of these were observed just once. The ten largest clones capture 3% to 4.5% of the sample. This entry belongs to a study of control samples from healthy donors and cancer patients (TCRdb year 2020). Input material: blood. The sequence was obtained from a woman under 30 in good health.

The CDR3 loop reads CASSSGQTSYGYTF. Read as DNA, the sequence is TGTGCCAGCAGTTCCGGACAGACTAGTTATGGCTACACCTTC. This sequence uses TRBV6-5 and TRBJ1-2; matching of 6 bases hints at TRBD1 as the D gene. Trimming at the junction amounts to 4 bases on V and 5 bases on J, and the germline ends lie 14 bases apart. CDR1 and CDR2 (MNHEY, SVGAGI) derive from the germline V gene. The CDR3 runs 14 amino acids, cysteine and phenylalanine included. The read is trimmed to its CDR3 DNA, 42 bases read in frame from base 1.